A single sample is the source of the 8 T cell receptor beta chains below, sequenced in a study of Ad26.COV2.S vaccination and SARS-CoV-2 variants. The assay was immunoSEQ multiplex PCR, and TCRdb's table has in-frame clones only and misses some. This table has 380,000 or so clones, 65% to 90% appearing once. The treatment is: over 15 received Ad26.COV2.S at low or high dose, single or two shots; 5 received placebo; per-sample allocation not given. At day 63 after the first vaccine or placebo injection, samples were drawn. The sample was peripheral blood, taken in a trial of Ad26.COV2.S vaccine versus placebo. The receptors stem from a person between 18 and 65 years old who received the Ad26.COV2.S COVID-19 vaccine or a placebo.

This chain connects TRBV29-1 to TRBJ1-2, with 7 bases lining up with TRBD1. The junction had 5 bases not matched to a gene; V was cut back by 7 bases and J by 6 bases. The V gene's germline CDR1 is SQVTM and CDR2 ANQGSEA. The CDR3 is 11 amino acids. This CDR3 is CSGEGAHGYTF. CDR3 DNA: TGCAGCGGCGAGGGGGCCCATGGCTACACCTTC.

This rearrangement joins TRBV11-3 to TRBJ2-7; TRBD1 might be the D (5 bases). Trimming took 2 bases from V and 5 from J, leaving 10 bases between them. CDR3 size: 13 residues. Per germline, CDR1 SGHNT and CDR2 YENEEA. CDR3 protein: CASSLKGKDEQYF. The CDR3 DNA reads as TGTGCCAGCAGCTTAAAGGGGAAAGACGAGCAGTACTTC.

The gene calls are TRBV18 and TRBJ1-6; D is unresolved. The germline V gene has CDR1 KGHSH and CDR2 LQKENI. The V gene lost 4 bases and the J gene lost 5 bases, with 9 bases spanning the gap. The CDR3 consists of 14 residues. The CDR3 nucleotides read TGTGCCAGCTCACTCCCCCTGGATAATTCACCCCTCCACTTT. This sequence encodes CASSLPLDNSPLHF.

J is TRBJ1-2 and V is TRBV7-9; D is perhaps TRBD1 (5 bases). The V end lost 8 bases, the J end lost 6 bases, and 10 bases lay between the germline ends. The germline gives CDR1 SEHNR, CDR2 FQNEAQ (reference sequence). This CDR3 is built from 11 residues. This CDR3 reads CASSRVDGYTF. As DNA, the CDR3 is TGTGCCAGCTCCAGGGTTGATGGCTACACCTTC.

V gene TRBV7-9 combines with J gene TRBJ2-1; TRBD1 agrees at 10 bases. This CDR3 has 15 amino acids. Germline V CDR1 and CDR2: SEHNR, FQNEAQ (reference sequence). V dropped 6 bases and J dropped 7; count of bases not matched to a gene: 9. In nucleotides, the CDR3 is TGTGCCAGCAGTGCCCGGACAGGGGGAAGGAATGAGCAGTTCTTC. Protein: CASSARTGGRNEQFF.

For the CDR3, the DNA is TGTGCCAGCAGCACTCAATCTCTAGCGGGAGGAGGAGTGGATACGCAGTATTTT. This gives the protein CASSTQSLAGGGVDTQYF. J is TRBJ2-3 and V is TRBV3-1 (or the pseudogene TRBV3-2); 11 nucleotides agree with TRBD2. After removal of 5 bases from V and 6 bases from J, the junction contained 16 bases not matched to a gene. The CDR3 is 18 residues long. Germline V gives CDR1 LGHDT, CDR2 YNNKEL (reference sequence).

The chain employs TRBV7-2 and TRBJ2-2, with 7 bases identical to TRBD2. Germline assignment: CDR1 SGHTA and CDR2 FQGNSA. J gave up 1 base and V 4 bases, and 6 bases lay outside the gene matches. The CDR3 has 16 amino acids. The CDR3 sequence: CASSWGGTVNTGELFF. The CDR3 DNA reads as TGTGCCAGCAGCTGGGGAGGGACCGTGAACACCGGGGAGCTGTTTTTT.

This sequence joins TRBV27 and TRBJ2-7, with 9 bases that match TRBD2. Germline CDR1 is MNHEY and CDR2 is SMNVEV (reference sequence). The CDR3 spans 13 residues. Trimming at V came to 6 bases and at J to 2 bases, leaving 2 bases not matched to a gene. Written as DNA, the CDR3 is TGTGCCAGCAGATCTAGCGGGGCCTACGAGCAGTACTTC. Translated: CASRSSGAYEQYF.